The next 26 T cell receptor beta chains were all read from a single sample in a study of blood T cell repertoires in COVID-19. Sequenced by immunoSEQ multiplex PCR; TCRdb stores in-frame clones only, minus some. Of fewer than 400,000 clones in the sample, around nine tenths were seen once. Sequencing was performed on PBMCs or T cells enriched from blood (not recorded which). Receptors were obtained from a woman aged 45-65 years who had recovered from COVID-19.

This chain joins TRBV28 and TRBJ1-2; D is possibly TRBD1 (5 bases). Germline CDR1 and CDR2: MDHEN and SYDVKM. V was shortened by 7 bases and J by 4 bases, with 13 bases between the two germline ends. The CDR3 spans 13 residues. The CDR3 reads CASTDTSRYGYTF. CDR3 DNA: TGTGCCAGCACGGACACATCCCGCTATGGCTACACCTTC.

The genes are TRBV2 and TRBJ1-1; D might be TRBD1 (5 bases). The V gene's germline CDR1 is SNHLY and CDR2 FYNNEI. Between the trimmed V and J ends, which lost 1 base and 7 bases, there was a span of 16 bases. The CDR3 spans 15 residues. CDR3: CASSEGVVGGIEAFF. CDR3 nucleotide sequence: TGTGCCAGCAGTGAAGGTGTAGTGGGGGGGATTGAAGCTTTCTTT.

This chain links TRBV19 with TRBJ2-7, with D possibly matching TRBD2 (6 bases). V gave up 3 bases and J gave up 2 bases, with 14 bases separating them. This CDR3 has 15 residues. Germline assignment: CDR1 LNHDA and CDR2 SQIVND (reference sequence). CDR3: CASSMRDGATYEQYF. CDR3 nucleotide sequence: TGTGCCAGTAGTATGCGGGACGGGGCGACCTACGAGCAGTACTTC.

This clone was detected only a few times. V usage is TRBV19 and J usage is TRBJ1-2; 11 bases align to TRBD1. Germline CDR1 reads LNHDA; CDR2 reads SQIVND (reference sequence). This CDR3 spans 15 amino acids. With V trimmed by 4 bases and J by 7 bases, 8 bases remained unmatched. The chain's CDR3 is CASSTPDRGRGGYTF. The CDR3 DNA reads TGTGCCAGTAGTACCCCGGACAGGGGGCGCGGTGGCTACACCTTC.

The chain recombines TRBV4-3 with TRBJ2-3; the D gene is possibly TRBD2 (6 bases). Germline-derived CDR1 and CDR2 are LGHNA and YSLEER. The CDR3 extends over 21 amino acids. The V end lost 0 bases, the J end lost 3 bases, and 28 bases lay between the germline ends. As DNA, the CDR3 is TGCGCCAGCAGCCAAGATCTAATTATTGCGGGCGGGACTTCGCTAACAGATACGCAGTATTTT. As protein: CASSQDLIIAGGTSLTDTQYF.

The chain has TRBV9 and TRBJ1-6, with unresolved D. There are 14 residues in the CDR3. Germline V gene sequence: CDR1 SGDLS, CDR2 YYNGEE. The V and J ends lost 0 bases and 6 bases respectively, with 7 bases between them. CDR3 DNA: TGTGCCAGCAGCGTAGGAGGGCTTAATTCACCCCTCCACTTT. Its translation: CASSVGGLNSPLHF.

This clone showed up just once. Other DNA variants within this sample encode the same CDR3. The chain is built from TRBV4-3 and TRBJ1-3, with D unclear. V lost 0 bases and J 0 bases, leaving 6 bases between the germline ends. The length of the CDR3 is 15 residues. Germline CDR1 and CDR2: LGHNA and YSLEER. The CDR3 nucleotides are TGCGCCAGCAGCCAAGATCGGGGCTCTGGAAACACCATATATTTT. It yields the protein CASSQDRGSGNTIYF.

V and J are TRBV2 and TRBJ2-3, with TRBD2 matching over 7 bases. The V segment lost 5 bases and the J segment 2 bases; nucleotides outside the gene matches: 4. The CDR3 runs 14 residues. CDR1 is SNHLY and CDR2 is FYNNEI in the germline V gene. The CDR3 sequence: CASSRGRATDTQYF. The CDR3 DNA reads TGTGCCAGCAGTAGAGGGAGGGCCACAGATACGCAGTATTTT.

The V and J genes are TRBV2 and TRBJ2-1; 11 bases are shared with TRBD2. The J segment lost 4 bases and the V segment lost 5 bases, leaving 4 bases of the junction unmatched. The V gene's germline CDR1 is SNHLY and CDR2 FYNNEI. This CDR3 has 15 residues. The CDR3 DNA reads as TGTGCCAGCAGTCTAGCGGGGGGCGAGTACAATGAGCAGTTCTTC. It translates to CASSLAGGEYNEQFF. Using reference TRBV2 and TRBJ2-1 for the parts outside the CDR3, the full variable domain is EPEVTQTPSHQVTQMGQEVILRCVPISNHLYFYWYRQILGQKVEFLVSFYNNEISEKSEIFDDQFSVERPDGSNFTLKIRSTKLEDSAMYFCASSLAGGEYNEQFFGPGTRLTVL.

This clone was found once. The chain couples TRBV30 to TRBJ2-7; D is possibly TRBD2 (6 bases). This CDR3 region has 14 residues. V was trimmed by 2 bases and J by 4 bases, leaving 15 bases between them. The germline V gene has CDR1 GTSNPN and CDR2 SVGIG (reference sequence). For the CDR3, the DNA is TGTGCCTGGAGTCCTCCGGGACTTAGATACGAGCAGTACTTC. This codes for CAWSPPGLRYEQYF.

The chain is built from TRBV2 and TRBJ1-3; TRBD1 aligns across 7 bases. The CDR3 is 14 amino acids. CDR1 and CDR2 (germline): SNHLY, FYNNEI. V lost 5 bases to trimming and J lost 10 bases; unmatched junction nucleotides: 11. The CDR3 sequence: CASSPTTGERTIYF. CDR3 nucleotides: TGTGCCAGCAGTCCAACTACAGGGGAGAGGACCATATATTTT.

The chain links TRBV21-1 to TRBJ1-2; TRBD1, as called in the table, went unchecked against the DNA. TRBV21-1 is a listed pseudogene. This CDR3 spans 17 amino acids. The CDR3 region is CATAGQSGTIEVYGYTF. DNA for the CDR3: TGTGCCACCGCGGGACAGTCGGGGACGATTGAGGTCTATGGCTACACCTTC.

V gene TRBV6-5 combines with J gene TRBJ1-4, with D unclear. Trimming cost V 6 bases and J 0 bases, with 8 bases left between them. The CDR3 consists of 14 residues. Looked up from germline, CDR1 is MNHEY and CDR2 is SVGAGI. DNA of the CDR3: TGTGCCAGCAGCTTGTCCCCAACTAATGAAAAACTGTTTTTT. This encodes CASSLSPTNEKLFF.

The CDR3 loop reads CASSQLLAGGSYEQYF. CDR3 DNA: TGTGCCAGCAGCCAGTTACTAGCGGGGGGCTCCTACGAGCAGTACTTC. The chain couples TRBV4-2 to TRBJ2-7; 12 bases match TRBD2. With 3 bases clipped from V and 0 bases from J, the junction kept 3 bases outside the gene matches. This CDR3 is built from 16 residues. In germline, CDR1 is LGHNA, CDR2 YNFKEQ.

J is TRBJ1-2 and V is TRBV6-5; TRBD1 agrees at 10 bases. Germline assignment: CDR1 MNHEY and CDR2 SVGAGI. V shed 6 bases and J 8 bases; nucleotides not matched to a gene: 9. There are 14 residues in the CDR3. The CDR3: CASSLGTGDFGYTF. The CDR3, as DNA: TGTGCCAGCAGCCTCGGGACAGGGGACTTCGGCTACACCTTC.

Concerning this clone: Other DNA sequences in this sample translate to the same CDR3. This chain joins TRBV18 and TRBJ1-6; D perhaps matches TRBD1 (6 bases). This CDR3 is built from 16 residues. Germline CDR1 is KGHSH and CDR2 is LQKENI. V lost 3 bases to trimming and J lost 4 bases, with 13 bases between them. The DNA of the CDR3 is TGTGCCAGCTCACCCTCGGCCCAGGGGTATAATTCACCCCTCCACTTT. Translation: CASSPSAQGYNSPLHF.

CDR3 DNA: TGTGCCAGCAGCACAATGACAGGGGCGGAAGCTTTCTTT. The encoded protein is CASSTMTGAEAFF. The chain is built from TRBV12-3 or TRBV12-4 and TRBJ1-1; 8 nucleotides agree with TRBD1. The CDR3 extends over 13 amino acids. J was trimmed by 8 bases and V by 6 bases; bases with no gene match: 8.

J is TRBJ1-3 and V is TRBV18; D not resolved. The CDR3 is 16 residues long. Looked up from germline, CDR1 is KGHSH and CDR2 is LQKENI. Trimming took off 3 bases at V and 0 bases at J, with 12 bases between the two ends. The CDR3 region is CASSPVTSSSGNTIYF. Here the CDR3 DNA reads TGTGCCAGCTCACCGGTGACTTCGAGCTCTGGAAACACCATATATTTT.

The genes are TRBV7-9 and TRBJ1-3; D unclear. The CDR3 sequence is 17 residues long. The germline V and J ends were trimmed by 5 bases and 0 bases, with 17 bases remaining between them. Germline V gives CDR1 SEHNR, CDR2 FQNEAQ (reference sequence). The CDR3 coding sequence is TGTGCCAGCAGCGCACGCACAAACGGGATCTCTGGAAACACCATATATTTT. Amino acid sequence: CASSARTNGISGNTIYF.

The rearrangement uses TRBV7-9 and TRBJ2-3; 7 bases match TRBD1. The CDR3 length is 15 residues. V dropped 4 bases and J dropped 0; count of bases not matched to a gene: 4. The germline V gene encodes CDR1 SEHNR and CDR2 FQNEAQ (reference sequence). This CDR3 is CASSSPGQSTDTQYF. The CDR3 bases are TGTGCCAGCAGCTCCCCGGGACAGAGCACAGATACGCAGTATTTT.

CDR3 bases: TGTGCTAGTGCCGAACTAGCGGGGGGGCGGGAGACCCAGTACTTC. The encoded protein is CASAELAGGRETQYF. The genes are TRBV12-5 and TRBJ2-5; 13 bases are a match to TRBD2. Trimming at V came to 7 bases and at J to 5 bases, leaving 7 bases not matched to a gene. CDR3 size: 15 residues. The germline gives CDR1 LGHNT, CDR2 FRNRAP.

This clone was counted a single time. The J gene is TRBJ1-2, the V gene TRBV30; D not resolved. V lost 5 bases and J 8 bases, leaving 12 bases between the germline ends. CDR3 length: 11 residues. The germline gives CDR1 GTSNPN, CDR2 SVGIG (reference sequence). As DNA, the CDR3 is TGTGCCTGGGGTATGACGCGGGGCTACACCTTC. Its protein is CAWGMTRGYTF.

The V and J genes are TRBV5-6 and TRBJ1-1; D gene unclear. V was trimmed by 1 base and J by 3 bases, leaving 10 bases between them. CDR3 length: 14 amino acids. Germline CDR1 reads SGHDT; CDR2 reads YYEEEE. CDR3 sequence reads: CASSLLATYTEAFF. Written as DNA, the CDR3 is TGTGCCAGCAGCTTGTTAGCTACTTACACTGAAGCTTTCTTT. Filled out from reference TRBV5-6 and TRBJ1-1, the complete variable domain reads DAGVTQSPTHLIKTRGQQVTLRCSPKSGHDTVSWYQQALGQGPQFIFQYYEEEERQRGNFPDRFSGHQFPNYSSELNVNALLLGDSALYLCASSLLATYTEAFFGQGTRLTVV.

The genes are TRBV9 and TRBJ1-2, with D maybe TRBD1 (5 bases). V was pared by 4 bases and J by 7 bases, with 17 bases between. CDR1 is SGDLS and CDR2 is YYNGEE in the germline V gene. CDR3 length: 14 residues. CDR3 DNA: TGTGCCAGCAGCCTCGGGGGGAGCTGGCGTGGCTACACCTTC. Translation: CASSLGGSWRGYTF.

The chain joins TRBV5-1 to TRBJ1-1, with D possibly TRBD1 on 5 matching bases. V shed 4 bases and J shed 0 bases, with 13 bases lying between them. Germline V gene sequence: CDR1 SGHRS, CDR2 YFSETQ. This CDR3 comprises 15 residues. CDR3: CASSVTTDMNTEAFF. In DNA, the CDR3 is TGCGCCAGCAGCGTCACGACAGATATGAACACTGAAGCTTTCTTT.

The CDR3 nucleotides are TGTGCCAGCAGTTTCCAAAGGACAGGGAAGAAAAACATTCAGTACTTC. As protein: CASSFQRTGKKNIQYF. The V gene is TRBV28, the J gene TRBJ2-4; TRBD1 matches at 8 bases. CDR3 length equals 16 residues. Unmatched junction bases numbered 8, after V lost 3 bases and J lost 4 bases. CDR1 MDHEN and CDR2 SYDVKM come from the germline V gene.